This T cell receptor beta chain comes out of a study of blood T cell repertoires in COVID-19. TCRdb's table, derived via immunoSEQ multiplex PCR, lists solely in-frame clones and lacks some. The profile shows about 310,000 clones, around 90% of them singletons. The CDR3 extends over 15 amino acids. Germline CDR1 reads SGHTA; CDR2 reads FQGTGA. V was clipped by 5 bases and J by 0 bases, with 11 bases between them. Specimen: PBMCs or T cells enriched from blood (not recorded which). The rearrangement joins TRBV7-3 to TRBJ2-1; tentatively, D is TRBD1 (6 bases). This clonotype was obtained from a man aged 55 to 69 who had recovered from COVID-19. The CDR3 protein is CASSAQGSSYNEQFF. The CDR3, as DNA: TGTGCCAGCAGCGCTCAGGGGAGCTCCTACAATGAGCAGTTCTTC. Supplemented by reference TRBV7-3 and TRBJ2-1, the full variable domain reads GAGVSQTPSNKVTEKGKYVELRCDPISGHTALYWYRQSLGQGPEFLIYFQGTGAADDSGLPNDRFFAVRPEGSVSTLKIQRTERGDSAVYLCASSAQGSSYNEQFFGPGTRLTVL.